This TCR beta chain stems from a study of blood T cells in healthy people across ages. Whole-study findings and limits: It was the long-lived donors that had more naive CD4+ cells and higher diversity than aged donors.

Of note for this clonotype: Its antigen is unidentified.

A second PCR, run for about 7 to 11 cycles, used a sample-barcoded 5' primer plus a J-beta primer mix. No fewer than 2.5 million CDR3-containing paired-end reads came from each sample. TCRdb reanalysed the 5' RACE reads using MiXCR and keeps one entry per CDR3 protein. Among 750,000 to 950,000 distinct CDR3 sequences, about 55% were seen once, and the ten largest hold about two fifths. The CDR3 is 15 residues long. With V trimmed by 2 bases and J by 4 bases, 5 bases remained unmatched. Germline CDR1 is LGHDT and CDR2 is YNNKEL (reference sequence). The V and J genes are TRBV3-1 and TRBJ2-5, with 9 bases that match TRBD2. The sequence came from a man aged 80 or over in good health. Sequenced material: blood. The CDR3 here is CASSQMASGIETQYF. The DNA of the CDR3 is TGTGCCAGCAGCCAAATGGCTAGCGGGATAGAGACCCAGTACTTC.